What follows are 10 T cell receptor beta chains derived from one specimen sequenced in a study of regulatory T cells in long-lasting Graves disease. Assembly of TCR beta libraries relied on iRepertoire HTBI primers together with Arm-PCR of CDR3 regions. A single record per CDR3 protein comes from TCRdb applying MiXCR to the multiplex PCR reads. The sample records approximately 470,000 distinct CDR3 sequences, roughly 16% being singletons. As to time point: newly diagnosed GD, antithyroid drugs for less than 3 months. From RNA extracted from PBMCs, the TCR library was made. The same data also contributed to another study, on T cells in Graves' hyperthyroidism and ophthalmopathy.

The source material was peripheral blood mononuclear cells (PBMCs), sampled at new diagnosis, from a patient treated with antithyroid drugs. These receptors all come from a man aged 35 to 55 with Graves disease.

The chain has TRBV2 and TRBJ1-2; 8 bases map to TRBD1. CDR1 and CDR2 from the germline V gene are SNHLY and FYNNEI. This CDR3 region has 11 residues. V trimming: 6 bases; J trimming: 9 bases; junction bases outside the gene matches: 3. DNA for the CDR3: TGTGCCAGCAGGGACAGGGACCGCTACACCTTC. It codes for CASRDRDRYTF.

In its sample, this clonotype was seen a few times. This chain uses TRBV24-1 with TRBJ2-7; D is perhaps TRBD1 (6 bases). The V gene's germline CDR1 is KGHDR and CDR2 SFDVKD. The V gene lost 9 bases and the J gene lost 6 bases, with 17 bases spanning the gap. This CDR3 has 13 amino acids. The CDR3 reads CATPVQGPLEQYF. CDR3 bases: TGTGCCACCCCTGTACAGGGTCCTCTCGAGCAGTACTTC.

V usage is TRBV29-1 and J usage is TRBJ1-2; 7 bases map to TRBD1. V lost 7 bases and J lost 3; bases outside the gene matches: 5. The CDR3 consists of 12 residues. The germline V gene has CDR1 SQVTM and CDR2 ANQGSEA. The CDR3 protein is CSADDRDYGYTF. CDR3 bases: TGCAGCGCCGATGACAGGGACTATGGCTACACCTTC.

This clonotype was detected ten times or more. J is TRBJ2-1 and V is TRBV7-9; 9 bases are shared with TRBD2. Germline CDR1 reads SEHNR; CDR2 reads FQNEAQ (reference sequence). V trimming: 8 bases; J trimming: 3 bases; junction bases outside the gene matches: 11. This CDR3 contains 16 residues. CDR3 loop: CASRGRKAGGYNEQFF. In DNA form, the CDR3 reads TGTGCCAGCCGGGGTCGTAAAGCGGGAGGCTACAATGAGCAGTTCTTC.

This clonotype was seen many times. This sequence joins TRBV3-1 and TRBJ1-1; D is perhaps TRBD1 (5 bases). Deletions cut 1 base from V and 4 bases from J, with 10 bases between. Per germline, CDR1 LGHDT and CDR2 YNNKEL (reference sequence). The CDR3 covers 14 residues. CDR3 sequence reads: CASSQGGSGTEAFF. Written as DNA, the CDR3 is TGTGCCAGCAGCCAAGGGGGCTCGGGCACTGAAGCTTTCTTT.

The V gene is TRBV6-1, the J gene TRBJ2-4; D ambiguous. This CDR3 comprises 17 residues. The V and J ends lost 8 bases and 0 bases respectively, with 20 bases between them. Per the germline V gene, CDR1 is MNHNS and CDR2 is SASEGT. The chain's CDR3 is CASCPWDRALAKNIQYF. The CDR3 DNA is TGTGCCAGCTGTCCTTGGGATCGAGCGCTAGCCAAAAACATTCAGTACTTC.

This clonotype was found many times. This chain uses TRBV7-9 with TRBJ2-7; D is undetermined. V shed 0 bases and J shed 3 bases, with 6 bases lying between them. Looked up from germline, CDR1 is SEHNR and CDR2 is FQNEAQ (reference sequence). The CDR3 runs to 13 residues. CDR3 in amino acids: CASSLAGRYEQYF. The DNA of the CDR3 is TGTGCCAGCAGCTTAGCGGGCCGCTACGAGCAGTACTTC.

The chain combines TRBV7-9 with TRBJ2-7, with D maybe TRBD2 (5 bases). The germline V gene encodes CDR1 SEHNR and CDR2 FQNEAQ (reference sequence). The CDR3 spans 14 residues. The V end was cut by 5 bases, the J end by 3 bases, with 14 bases between. CDR3 sequence reads: CASSPRSGIYEQYF. CDR3 sequence (DNA): TGTGCCAGCAGCCCGAGAAGCGGTATCTACGAGCAGTACTTC.

This rearrangement joins TRBV2 to TRBJ2-3; 13 bases agree with TRBD2. Germline-derived CDR1 and CDR2 are SNHLY and FYNNEI. This CDR3 contains 15 residues. The V gene end was trimmed by 9 bases and the J gene end by 4 bases; junction bases not matched to a gene: 7. The CDR3 protein is CASKAGLAGPDTQYF. The CDR3, as DNA: TGTGCCAGTAAGGCGGGACTAGCGGGACCAGATACGCAGTATTTT.

This clonotype has a count of ten or more. This chain uses TRBV28 with TRBJ1-5; D unclear. The CDR3 is made up of 14 amino acids. Trimming cost V 5 bases and J 11 bases, with 19 bases left between them. Germline V gene data show CDR1 as MDHEN and CDR2 as SYDVKM. The CDR3 sequence is CASSQPQNPFAQHF. The CDR3 region has the DNA TGTGCCAGCAGTCAACCCCAAAATCCCTTTGCCCAGCATTTT.